This T cell receptor (beta chain) stems from a study of shared clonotypes between healthy human individuals. Overall study findings and caveats: The genetic and exposure-history diversity represented was limited by few donors. The study generally estimated greater richness for naive than memory subsets.

Naive CD4+ cells were CD45RA-selected; the remaining cells were memory. Clones were read by immunoSEQ multiplex PCR, and TCRdb kept only the in-frame ones, dropping some. The data hold roughly 2 million clones, with nearly 97% observed a single time. Comment on this clone: What it binds is unknown. In the same sample, other DNA sequences code for this CDR3.

V lost 1 base and J lost 0, with 6 bases in between. Per germline, CDR1 SGHTA and CDR2 FQGTGA. The CDR3 has 14 residues. This sequence originates from a man between 18 and 29 years old in good health. The sequenced sample was naive CD4+ T cells sorted from blood. Subset noted: CD45RA+ positively selected. The J gene is TRBJ1-1, the V gene TRBV7-3; no firm D call. CDR3 bases: TGTGCCAGCAGCTTAAGTGGTCTGAACACTGAAGCTTTCTTT. This sequence encodes CASSLSGLNTEAFF. Full variable domain (rest looked up from reference TRBV7-3 and TRBJ1-1): GAGVSQTPSNKVTEKGKYVELRCDPISGHTALYWYRQSLGQGPEFLIYFQGTGAADDSGLPNDRFFAVRPEGSVSTLKIQRTERGDSAVYLCASSLSGLNTEAFFGQGTRLTVV.